This is a list of T cell receptor beta chains from one sample in a study of beta chain features in type 1 diabetes. TCRdb's table, derived via immunoSEQ multiplex PCR, lists solely in-frame clones and lacks some. The sample yields 130,000 to 150,000 clones, about a tenth seen once. Sample: central memory CD4+ T cells from blood. These receptors all come from a man between 18 and 29 years old in good health. Each CDR3 is given with its conserved first and last residue. The order of the fields is clone size, D gene, V gene, J gene, CDR3 protein, CDR3 DNA. The D gene is left open where the match is weak. The size entry is marked missing in some rows and otherwise reads once, few, many or a size class.

few	NA	TRBV6-1	TRBJ1-2	CASSDFSYGYTF	TGTGCCAGCAGTGATTTCTCTTATGGCTACACCTTC
many	NA	TRBV18	TRBJ2-3	CASSPARTSTDTQYF	TGTGCCAGCTCACCAGCCAGGACTAGCACAGATACGCAGTATTTT
NA	TRBD1	TRBV27	TRBJ1-1	CASTGTGLAGTEAFF	TGTGCCAGCACCGGGACAGGGTTGGCGGGGACTGAAGCTTTCTTT
few	NA	TRBV6-5	TRBJ1-2	CASQTGNYGYTF	TGTGCCAGCCAAACAGGGAATTATGGCTACACCTTC
NA	TRBD1	TRBV4-1	TRBJ1-6	CASSQSKGQSTDAWSNSPLHF	TGCGCCAGCAGCCAATCTAAGGGACAGTCAACCGATGCCTGGTCGAATTCACCCCTCCACTTT
few	TRBD1	TRBV7-9	TRBJ2-7	CASSLAGQGHEQYF	TGTGCCAGCAGCTTAGCAGGACAGGGCCACGAGCAGTACTTC
NA	NA	TRBV15	TRBJ1-3	CATSAPPNHRNTIYF	TGTGCCACCAGCGCGCCCCCCAACCATAGAAACACCATATATTTT
NA	NA	TRBV19	TRBJ2-7	CASSIISEGSRGEQYF	TGTGCCAGTAGTATAATTAGTGAGGGTTCCAGGGGCGAGCAGTACTTC
many	NA	TRBV18	TRBJ1-2	CASSLQGLRDGYTF	TGTGCCAGCTCATTACAAGGCCTACGGGATGGCTACACCTTC
NA	NA	TRBV7-2	TRBJ2-3	CASSTSFGDTQYF	TGTGCCAGCAGCACTAGTTTTGGCGATACGCAGTATTTT
NA	TRBD1	TRBV15	TRBJ1-5	CATSRDLGQGANQPQHF	TGTGCCACCAGCAGAGATCTAGGACAGGGAGCGAATCAGCCCCAGCATTTT
few	NA	TRBV5-1	TRBJ2-6	CASSLLTTGANVLTF	TGCGCCAGCAGCTTGCTAACGACTGGGGCCAACGTCCTGACTTTC
few	NA	TRBV29-1	TRBJ1-4	CSVELAVDATNEKLFF	TGCAGCGTTGAATTAGCAGTAGACGCAACTAATGAAAAACTGTTTTTT
NA	TRBD2	TRBV11-2	TRBJ2-7	CASSITSGGTYEQYF	TGTGCCAGCAGCATTACTAGCGGGGGAACCTACGAGCAGTACTTC
NA	TRBD2	TRBV4-3	TRBJ2-3	CASSQEASGTGTDTQYF	TGCGCCAGCAGCCAAGAAGCTAGCGGGACTGGCACAGATACGCAGTATTTT
few	TRBD2	TRBV19	TRBJ2-1	CASSPTSGGIYNEQFF	TGTGCCAGTAGTCCAACTAGCGGGGGAATCTACAATGAGCAGTTCTTC
few	TRBD1	TRBV7-3	TRBJ1-2	CASSSRQGYGYTF	TGTGCCAGCAGCTCCCGACAGGGCTATGGCTACACCTTC
NA	TRBD1	TRBV20-1	TRBJ1-5	CSAREDRVQHF	TGCAGTGCTAGGGAAGACAGGGTCCAGCATTTT
NA	NA	TRBV28	TRBJ1-4	CASRTGRANEKLFF	TGTGCCAGCAGAACAGGCAGGGCTAATGAAAAACTGTTTTTT
few	NA	TRBV18	TRBJ1-6	CASSPEDLDSPLHF	TGTGCCAGCTCACCCGAGGATTTGGATTCACCCCTCCACTTT
few	TRBD2	TRBV11-3	TRBJ2-1	CASSAVAGEQFF	TGTGCCAGCAGCGCAGTAGCGGGGGAGCAGTTCTTC
few	TRBD2	TRBV6-1	TRBJ2-2	CASSEGTSTGELFF	TGTGCCAGCAGTGAAGGGACTAGCACCGGGGAGCTGTTTTTT
NA	TRBD1	TRBV6-4	TRBJ1-6	CASRDLGTGGSPLHF	TGTGCCAGCAGGGACCTCGGGACAGGGGGTTCACCCCTCCACTTT
many	NA	TRBV11-2	TRBJ1-1	CASSLTRERSEAFF	TGTGCCAGCAGCCTCACCCGGGAAAGGTCAGAAGCTTTCTTT
many	NA	TRBV9	TRBJ1-2	CASSRGMVGGYTF	TGTGCCAGCAGCAGGGGGATGGTTGGTGGCTACACCTTC
NA	TRBD1	TRBV6-6	TRBJ1-4	CASSHRGRVRNEKLFF	TGTGCCAGCAGTCACAGGGGAAGGGTTCGTAATGAAAAACTGTTTTTT
NA	TRBD1	TRBV5-4	TRBJ1-4	CASSETGGNEKLFF	TGTGCCAGCAGCGAGACAGGGGGTAATGAAAAACTGTTTTTT
few	TRBD1	TRBV4-2	TRBJ1-4	CASSQDIGTGGEKLFF	TGTGCCAGCAGCCAAGATATCGGGACAGGGGGCGAAAAACTGTTTTTT
NA	TRBD1	TRBV6-6	TRBJ1-6	CASSYDRADSPLHF	TGTGCCAGCAGTTACGACAGGGCGGATTCACCCCTCCACTTT
NA	NA	TRBV6-5	TRBJ2-7	CASKRGYEQYF	TGTGCCAGCAAACGGGGTTACGAGCAGTACTTC
few	TRBD1	TRBV28	TRBJ1-6	CASRGTTGGYSPLHF	TGTGCCAGCAGGGGGACGACAGGGGGCTATTCACCCCTCCACTTT
NA	TRBD1	TRBV13	TRBJ2-7	CASSSHGTGGGSKQYF	TGTGCCAGCAGCTCTCACGGGACAGGGGGCGGGAGTAAGCAGTACTTC
NA	NA	TRBV6-5	TRBJ2-7	CASRRDTTYEQYF	TGTGCCAGCAGGAGGGACACCACCTACGAGCAGTACTTC
NA	TRBD1	TRBV4-2	TRBJ1-2	CASSQDPAGGDYGYTF	TGTGCCAGCAGCCAAGATCCTGCAGGGGGCGACTATGGCTACACCTTC
NA	NA	TRBV6-1	TRBJ2-7	CASSTDRNSYEQYF	TGTGCCAGCAGTACCGACAGGAACTCCTACGAGCAGTACTTC
few	NA	TRBV5-1	TRBJ2-7	CASSLGGTSYEQYF	TGCGCCAGCAGCTTAGGCGGAACCTCCTACGAGCAGTACTTC
NA	TRBD1	TRBV5-4	TRBJ2-7	CASSLDRGRAYEQYF	TGTGCCAGCAGCTTGGACAGGGGGCGGGCTTACGAGCAGTACTTC
few	TRBD1	TRBV18	TRBJ1-2	CASSTSFGQGSNYGYTF	TGTGCCAGCTCAACTTCTTTTGGACAGGGAAGTAACTATGGCTACACCTTC
many	NA	TRBV29-1	TRBJ1-2	CSVGTDPGPYGYTF	TGCAGCGTTGGAACAGACCCAGGGCCCTATGGCTACACCTTC
few	NA	TRBV10-3	TRBJ2-3	CATRKAAADTQYF	TGTGCCACCCGCAAAGCGGCTGCAGATACGCAGTATTTT
few	NA	TRBV21-1	TRBJ1-4	CASSKGVLRRWTNEKLFF	TGTGCCAGCAGCAAAGGGGTCTTGCGGCGGTGGACTAATGAAAAACTGTTTTTT
few	NA	TRBV10-3	TRBJ2-1	CAIAGMGYNEQFF	TGTGCCATCGCCGGGATGGGTTACAATGAGCAGTTCTTC
NA	TRBD1	TRBV5-4	TRBJ1-4	CASSPDRVTVVTNEKLFF	TGTGCCAGCAGCCCCGACAGGGTAACGGTGGTGACTAATGAAAAACTGTTTTTT